This T cell receptor beta chain was captured by sequencing in a study of shared clonotypes between healthy human individuals. Whole-study findings and limits: Clonotype sharing across donors was expected to vary with sequencing depth.

Several immunoSEQ plates received, in even portions, the genomic DNA of each subset. TCRdb keeps only in-frame clones here, not all; method: immunoSEQ multiplex PCR. The sample holds about 1 million clones, about 74% seen once. None of the donors, who were healthy HIV-negative adults, had recently had acute infections or vaccinations. This clone came up a few times. What it binds is not known. The TCR comes from a man aged 18 to 30 in good health. Sequencing input: memory CD4+ T cells sorted from blood. The subset here: CD45RA-negative fraction.

As DNA, the CDR3 is TGCGCCAGCAGCCAAAAGGGCCCTGGAAACACCATATATTTT. This gives the protein CASSQKGPGNTIYF. The chain carries TRBV4-1 and TRBJ1-3; D is ambiguous. V was trimmed by 2 bases and J by 2 bases, leaving 7 bases between them. Germline values: CDR1 MGHRA, CDR2 YSYEKL. The CDR3 totals 14 residues.